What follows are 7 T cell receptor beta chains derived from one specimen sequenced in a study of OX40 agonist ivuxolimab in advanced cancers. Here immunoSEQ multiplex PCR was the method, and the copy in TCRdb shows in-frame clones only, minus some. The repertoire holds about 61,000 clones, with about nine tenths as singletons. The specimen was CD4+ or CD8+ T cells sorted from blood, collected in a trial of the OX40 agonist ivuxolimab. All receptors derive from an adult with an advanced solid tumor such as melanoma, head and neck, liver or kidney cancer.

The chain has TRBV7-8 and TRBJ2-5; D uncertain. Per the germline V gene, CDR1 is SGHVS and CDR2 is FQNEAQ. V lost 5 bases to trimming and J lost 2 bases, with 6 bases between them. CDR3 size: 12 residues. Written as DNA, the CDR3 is TGTGCCAGCAGCGTCGGGCAAGAGACCCAGTACTTC. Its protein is CASSVGQETQYF.

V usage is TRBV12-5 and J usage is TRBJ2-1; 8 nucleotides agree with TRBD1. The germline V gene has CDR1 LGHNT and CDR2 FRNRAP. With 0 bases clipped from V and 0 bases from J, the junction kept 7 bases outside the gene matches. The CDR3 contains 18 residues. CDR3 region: CASGLVSRQGYSYNEQFF. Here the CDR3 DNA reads TGTGCTAGTGGTTTGGTTTCTAGACAGGGGTACTCCTACAATGAGCAGTTCTTC. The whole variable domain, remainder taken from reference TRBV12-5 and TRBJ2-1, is DARVTQTPRHKVTEMGQEVTMRCQPILGHNTVFWYRQTMMQGLELLAYFRNRAPLDDSGMPKDRFSAEMPDATLATLKIQPSEPRDSAVYFCASGLVSRQGYSYNEQFFGPGTRLTVL.

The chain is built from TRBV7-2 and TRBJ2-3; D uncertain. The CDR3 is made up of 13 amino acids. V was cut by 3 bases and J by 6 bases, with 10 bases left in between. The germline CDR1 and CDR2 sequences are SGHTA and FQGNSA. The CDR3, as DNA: TGTGCCAGCAGCTTCTGGTCGGCGGATACGCAGTATTTT. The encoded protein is CASSFWSADTQYF.

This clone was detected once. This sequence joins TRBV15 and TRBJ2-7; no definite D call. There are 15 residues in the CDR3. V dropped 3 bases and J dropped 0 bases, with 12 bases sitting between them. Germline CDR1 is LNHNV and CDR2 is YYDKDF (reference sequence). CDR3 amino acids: CATSRMPGPSYEQYF. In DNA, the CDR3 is TGTGCCACCAGCAGGATGCCAGGCCCCTCCTACGAGCAGTACTTC.

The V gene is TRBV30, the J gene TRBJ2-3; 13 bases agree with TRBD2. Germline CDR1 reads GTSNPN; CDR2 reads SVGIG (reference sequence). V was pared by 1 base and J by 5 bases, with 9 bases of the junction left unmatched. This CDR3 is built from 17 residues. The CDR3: CAWSDLRTSGGVDTQYF. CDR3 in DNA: TGTGCCTGGAGTGACCTTAGGACTAGCGGGGGCGTAGATACGCAGTATTTT. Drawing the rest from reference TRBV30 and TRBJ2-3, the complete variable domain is SQTIHQWPATLVQPVGSPLSLECTVEGTSNPNLYWYRQAAGRGLQLLFYSVGIGQISSEVPQNLSASRPQDRQFILSSKKLLLSDSGFYLCAWSDLRTSGGVDTQYFGPGTRLTVL.

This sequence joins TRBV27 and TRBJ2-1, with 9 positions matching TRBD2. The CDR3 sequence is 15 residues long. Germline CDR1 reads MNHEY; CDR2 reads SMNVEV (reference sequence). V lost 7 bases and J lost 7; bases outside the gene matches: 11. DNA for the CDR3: TGTGCCAGCAACCCCAAGATAGCGGGGGAGAATGAGCAGTTCTTC. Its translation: CASNPKIAGENEQFF.

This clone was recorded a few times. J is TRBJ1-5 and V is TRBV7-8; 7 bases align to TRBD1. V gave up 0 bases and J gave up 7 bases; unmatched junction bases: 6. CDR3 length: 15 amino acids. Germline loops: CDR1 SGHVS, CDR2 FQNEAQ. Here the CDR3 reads CASSLAWAGGQPQHF. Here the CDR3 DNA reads TGTGCCAGCAGCTTAGCGTGGGCAGGGGGGCAGCCCCAGCATTTT.